Listed here are 6 T cell receptor beta chains from one sample, sequenced in a study of blood T cell repertoires in COVID-19. This table comes from immunoSEQ multiplex PCR, and its TCRdb copy is limited to in-frame clones, with some not included. The sample records more than 300,000 clones, more than 75% being singletons. Sequenced sample: PBMCs or T cells enriched from blood (not recorded which). The receptors were gathered from a woman under 30 who had recovered from COVID-19.

The genes are TRBV5-3 and TRBJ1-6; D may be TRBD1 (5 bases). TRBV5-3 is marked as an open reading frame, function uncertain. V was shortened by 10 bases and J by 4 bases, with 15 bases between the two germline ends. This CDR3 is built from 14 residues. CDR3 region: CACAGELYNSPLHF. CDR3 DNA: TGTGCCTGCGCGGGGGAACTATATAATTCACCCCTCCACTTT.

The chain has TRBV2 and TRBJ1-2; 8 nucleotides agree with TRBD1. Trimming at V came to 2 bases and at J to 4 bases, leaving 9 bases not matched to a gene. Germline loops: CDR1 SNHLY, CDR2 FYNNEI. This CDR3 region has 16 residues. CDR3 protein: CASSERRDRSSYGYTF. In DNA, the CDR3 is TGTGCCAGCAGTGAAAGGAGGGACAGGTCCTCCTATGGCTACACCTTC.

The J gene is TRBJ1-2, the V gene TRBV3-1 (or the pseudogene TRBV3-2); the D gene is possibly TRBD1 (5 bases). Germline V CDR1 and CDR2: LGHDT, YNNKEL (reference sequence). This CDR3 contains 14 residues. V lost 3 bases and J lost 0, with 8 bases in between. CDR3 loop: CASSQGLSNYGYTF. Written as DNA, the CDR3 is TGTGCCAGCAGCCAGGGGCTTTCTAACTATGGCTACACCTTC.

CDR3 in DNA: TGTGCCAGCAGCTTAGATGCGGGGGCCCCCAGAGAGCAGTACTTC. Translation: CASSLDAGAPREQYF. This chain joins TRBV7-6 and TRBJ2-7; possible D gene TRBD2, 7 bases. CDR1 and CDR2 (germline): SGHVS, FNYEAQ. V lost 1 base and J 7 bases, leaving 17 bases between the germline ends. The CDR3 has 15 residues.

The chain carries TRBV27 and TRBJ1-1; 8 positions agree with TRBD1. The trim removed 6 bases at V and 7 bases at J, leaving 7 bases unmatched. Germline V CDR1 and CDR2: MNHEY, SMNVEV (reference sequence). The length of the CDR3 is 13 residues. This chain's CDR3 is CASSPTGVYEAFF. The CDR3 DNA sequence: TGTGCCAGCAGCCCGACAGGGGTTTATGAAGCTTTCTTT.

The CDR3 spells CASSMRWVSGSETQYF. Here the CDR3 DNA reads TGTGCCAGTAGTATGCGTTGGGTTTCGGGATCAGAGACCCAGTACTTC. The chain joins TRBV19 to TRBJ2-5; the D gene is possibly TRBD2 (5 bases). Germline lookup yields CDR1 LNHDA and CDR2 SQIVND (reference sequence). The CDR3 runs 16 residues. The V end lost 3 bases, the J end lost 4 bases, and 18 bases lay between the germline ends.